The 18 T cell receptor beta chains given below trace back to one sample, sequenced in a study of Graves' ophthalmopathy and Graves' hyperthyroidism. Transcripts of RNA were the source for amplifying TCR beta CDR3 regions. An initial RT-PCR round employing HTBI primers preceded a second-round multiplex PCR. MiXCR, run by TCRdb on the multiplex PCR reads, gives a single entry per CDR3 protein. The repertoire has more than 300,000 distinct CDR3 sequences, about 16% of them found once; the top ten carry about 7%. The source material was peripheral blood. The receptors stem from a woman under 30 with stable Graves' hyperthyroidism.

In this sample, this clonotype turned up many times. The rearrangement joins TRBV19 to TRBJ1-3, with D unclear. Germline CDR1 is LNHDA and CDR2 is SQIVND (reference sequence). Trimming shortened V by 10 bases and J by 3 bases, and 7 bases separated the two germline ends. This CDR3 is 11 amino acids long. In nucleotides, the CDR3 is TGTGCCACATCACTTGGAAACACCATATATTTT. Translated: CATSLGNTIYF.

This clonotype was seen repeatedly, ten times or more. The rearrangement links TRBV12-3 or TRBV12-4 to TRBJ1-1; TRBD1 agrees at 12 bases. This CDR3 contains 14 residues. With 6 bases clipped from V and 10 bases from J, the junction kept 9 bases outside the gene matches. In nucleotides, the CDR3 is TGTGCCAGCAGGTTTACCGGGACAGGGGGCGCAGCTTTCTTT. Translating it yields CASRFTGTGGAAFF.

At least ten counts were recorded for this clonotype. The V call is TRBV19, the J call TRBJ1-1; maybe TRBD1 (5 bases). CDR1 LNHDA and CDR2 SQIVND come from the germline V gene (reference sequence). V was cut by 3 bases and J by 0 bases, with 5 bases left in between. CDR3 size: 13 residues. CDR3 residues: CASSMTVNTEAFF. DNA of the CDR3: TGTGCCAGTAGTATGACAGTGAACACTGAAGCTTTCTTT. Full variable domain (missing parts from reference TRBV19 and TRBJ1-1): DGGITQSPKYLFRKEGQNVTLSCEQNLNHDAMYWYRQDPGQGLRLIYYSQIVNDFQKGDIAEGYSVSREKKESFPLTVTSAQKNPTAFYLCASSMTVNTEAFFGQGTRLTVV.

This clonotype appeared a single time. At one boundary the junction diverges from the germline segment, which might be a read error. This chain links TRBV12-5 with TRBJ1-2; D uncertain. Germline lookup yields CDR1 LGHNT and CDR2 FRNRAP. The CDR3 runs 16 residues. Here the CDR3 reads CASGLVLGQPNYGYTF. In DNA, the CDR3 is TGTGCTAGTGGTTTGGTACTAGGGCAGCCAAACTATGGTTACACCTTC. Using reference TRBV12-5 and TRBJ1-2 for the parts outside the CDR3, the full variable domain is DARVTQTPRHKVTEMGQEVTMRCQPILGHNTVFWYRQTMMQGLELLAYFRNRAPLDDSGMPKDRFSAEMPDATLATLKIQPSEPRDSAVYFCASGLVLGQPNYGYTFGSGTRLTVV.

The gene calls are TRBV28 and TRBJ2-4; TRBD1 agrees at 7 bases. Germline V gene lookup returns CDR1 MDHEN and CDR2 SYDVKM. With 2 bases clipped from V and 8 bases from J, the junction kept 3 bases outside the gene matches. CDR3 size: 13 residues. CDR3 sequence (DNA): TGTGCCAGCAGTTTAGGGACAGCGGACATTCAGTACTTC. Its protein product is CASSLGTADIQYF.

Many counts were recorded for this clonotype. V gene TRBV7-2 combines with J gene TRBJ1-1; TRBD1 agrees at 11 bases. Germline CDR1 is SGHTA and CDR2 is FQGNSA. The CDR3 has 16 residues. Losses at the gene ends were 0 bases for V and 4 bases for J; bases not matched to a gene: 4. The CDR3 DNA reads TGTGCCAGCAGCTTAGCCGGACAGGGGGCGGGCACTGAAGCTTTCTTT. Translated: CASSLAGQGAGTEAFF.

The gene calls are TRBV7-2 and TRBJ2-5, with D uncertain. In germline, CDR1 is SGHTA, CDR2 FQGNSA. This CDR3 comprises 14 residues. Trimming cost V 1 base and J 9 bases, with 15 bases left between them. In DNA form, the CDR3 reads TGTGCCAGCAGCTTAGTTGGTGGAAAAAGGGCCCAGTACTTC. Translated, it gives CASSLVGGKRAQYF.

This clonotype has at least ten counts. V gene TRBV11-2 combines with J gene TRBJ1-1; D gene uncertain. The CDR3 spans 15 residues. The ends were cut back, 5 bases at V and 4 bases at J, with 17 bases in the middle. Germline values: CDR1 SGHAT, CDR2 FQNNGV. The CDR3 here is CASSQLGRGGTEAFF. CDR3 in DNA: TGTGCCAGCAGCCAACTCGGACGGGGAGGCACTGAAGCTTTCTTT.

This clonotype has a handful of counts. The J gene is TRBJ2-2, the V gene TRBV5-1; TRBD2 aligns across 12 bases. Germline V lookup: CDR1 SGHRS, CDR2 YFSETQ. The CDR3 sequence is 16 residues long. Germline trimming cut 1 base from V and 6 bases from J; bases unmatched to any gene: 4. CDR3 region: CASSLWGLAGPGELFF. The CDR3 bases are TGCGCCAGCAGCTTGTGGGGACTAGCGGGCCCCGGGGAGCTGTTTTTT.

As for this clonotype: A much larger clonotype is one base distant, so this may be a read error. The chain is built from TRBV6-5 and TRBJ1-3, with D perhaps TRBD1 (5 bases). The CDR3 extends over 15 amino acids. Looked up from germline, CDR1 is MNHEY and CDR2 is SVGAGI. The CDR3 DNA sequence: TGTGCCAGCAGTTACAGTGACAGACCTGGAAACACCATATGTTTT. This encodes CASSYSDRPGNTICF.

This clonotype was found many times. The V gene is TRBV6-2 or TRBV6-3, the J gene TRBJ1-2; D gene ambiguous. The CDR3 has 13 residues. The V and J ends lost 0 bases and 5 bases respectively, with 7 bases between them. Per the germline V gene, CDR1 is MNHEY and CDR2 is SVGEGT. The CDR3 spells CASSYSPTYGYTF. Here the CDR3 DNA reads TGTGCCAGCAGTTACTCGCCCACTTATGGCTACACCTTC.

This chain joins TRBV2 and TRBJ1-1; the match to TRBD1 covers 8 bases. The CDR3 is 14 residues long. V shed 7 bases, J shed 1 base, and the junction held 5 bases outside the gene matches. Germline loops: CDR1 SNHLY, CDR2 FYNNEI. This CDR3 is CASIRQGWNTEAFF. DNA of the CDR3: TGTGCCAGCATTAGACAGGGGTGGAACACTGAAGCTTTCTTT.

This clonotype has a count of ten or more. The chain uses TRBV12-3 or TRBV12-4 and TRBJ2-6, with 10 bases aligning to TRBD1. Trimming removed 5 bases from V and 0 bases from J; junction bases left unmatched: 4. The CDR3 contains 17 residues. DNA for the CDR3: TGTGCCAGCAGTCTCGACAGGGGGCTCTCTGGGGCCAACGTCCTGACTTTC. The encoded protein is CASSLDRGLSGANVLTF.

A note on this clonotype: Since a much larger clone is just one base distant, this may be a read error. The genes are TRBV12-3 or TRBV12-4 and TRBJ2-5; D not certain. V was trimmed by 1 base and J by 10 bases, leaving 13 bases between them. This CDR3 has 13 amino acids. CDR3: CASSLGALIGQYF. The CDR3 DNA sequence: TGTGCCAGCAGTTTAGGGGCCCTCATTGGCCAGTACTTC.

This clonotype was detected ten times or more. The V call is TRBV6-2 or TRBV6-3, the J call TRBJ2-4, with 8 bases aligning to TRBD1. V was pared by 6 bases and J by 0 bases, with 4 bases of the junction left unmatched. There are 15 residues in the CDR3. Germline CDR1 and CDR2: MNHEY and SVGEGT. Here the CDR3 reads CASSRQGTAKNIQYF. DNA of the CDR3: TGTGCCAGCAGCCGACAGGGGACAGCCAAAAACATTCAGTACTTC.

This clonotype occurred many times. This rearrangement joins TRBV2 to TRBJ1-2, with a tentative D call TRBD1 (6 bases). Germline CDR1 reads SNHLY; CDR2 reads FYNNEI. V was clipped by 7 bases and J by 5 bases, with 17 bases between them. This CDR3 is built from 14 residues. This CDR3 reads CASTNNRVNYGYTF. The CDR3 bases are TGTGCCAGCACAAATAACAGGGTGAATTATGGCTACACCTTC.

This clonotype was observed at least ten times. The rearrangement uses TRBV6-1 and TRBJ1-2, with D uncertain. Germline V gene sequence: CDR1 MNHNS, CDR2 SASEGT. The CDR3 spans 17 residues. Trimming shortened V by 8 bases and J by 2 bases, and 24 bases separated the two germline ends. CDR3 sequence reads: CASWGQSGGRLNYGYTF. As DNA, the CDR3 is TGTGCCAGCTGGGGTCAATCTGGCGGTAGATTGAACTATGGCTACACCTTC.

This clonotype was counted many times. The V gene is TRBV29-1, the J gene TRBJ1-2; 7 nucleotides align to TRBD1. The CDR3 is 12 amino acids. The V gene end was trimmed by 5 bases and the J gene end by 6 bases; junction bases not matched to a gene: 6. Germline V lookup: CDR1 SQVTM, CDR2 ANQGSEA. CDR3 nucleotides: TGCAGCGTTCCGAGACAGGGTGATGGCTACACCTTC. This encodes CSVPRQGDGYTF.